These 32 T cell receptor beta chains came from one sample sequenced in a study of blood T cell repertoires in COVID-19. Profiled with immunoSEQ multiplex PCR; TCRdb holds only in-frame clones, not every one. The table records some 150,000 clones, approximately 86% of them present only once. Sequencing was carried out using peripheral blood. Source of these receptors: a woman aged 65 to 85 with acute or convalescent COVID-19.

The chain joins TRBV30 to TRBJ1-1; TRBD1 aligns across 7 bases. Germline values: CDR1 GTSNPN, CDR2 SVGIG (reference sequence). The CDR3 is 14 residues long. V gave up 2 bases and J gave up 1 base; unmatched junction bases: 4. The CDR3 is CAWSTDRENTEAFF. Written as DNA, the CDR3 is TGTGCCTGGAGTACCGACAGGGAGAACACTGAAGCTTTCTTT.

This clone was counted a single time. The rearrangement links TRBV2 to TRBJ2-2; TRBD1 aligns across 7 bases. Germline CDR1 reads SNHLY; CDR2 reads FYNNEI. This CDR3 region has 16 residues. The junction had 9 bases not matched to a gene; V was cut back by 6 bases and J by 2 bases. Written as DNA, the CDR3 is TGTGCCAGCAGCGCCAGGACAGGTCTAAACACCGGGGAGCTGTTTTTT. Translating it yields CASSARTGLNTGELFF.

As to this clone: At one end, the junction sequence differs from germline, possibly due to a read error. The chain carries TRBV4-2 and TRBJ1-1, with D unclear. CDR3 length: 9 amino acids. Germline CDR1 and CDR2: LGHNA and YNFKEQ. CDR3 protein: CASPQRAFF. CDR3 in DNA: TGCGCCAGCCCCCAACGGGCTTTCTTT.

The chain joins TRBV4-3 to TRBJ1-4, with D maybe TRBD1 (6 bases). The CDR3 contains 16 residues. The V gene lost 4 bases and the J gene lost 2 bases, with 14 bases spanning the gap. The V gene's germline CDR1 is LGHNA and CDR2 YSLEER. CDR3 residues: CASSPRGGGTNEKLFF. The CDR3 DNA is TGCGCCAGCAGCCCCCGAGGGGGGGGGACTAATGAAAAACTGTTTTTT.

This chain connects TRBV19 to TRBJ1-2; weak D call: TRBD1 (5 bases). Germline CDR1 LNHDA, CDR2 SQIVND (reference sequence). Trimming left V 4 bases short and J 8 bases short, with 14 bases between. The CDR3 is 13 residues long. CDR3 sequence: CASSNTGGGGYTF. CDR3 bases: TGTGCCAGTAGTAATACGGGGGGAGGAGGCTACACCTTC.

This clone came up a few times. The V and J genes are TRBV15 and TRBJ1-2, with TRBD1 matching 8 bases. CDR3 size: 13 residues. From germline, CDR1 is LNHNV and CDR2 YYDKDF (reference sequence). With V trimmed by 5 bases and J by 8 bases, 7 bases remained unmatched. CDR3 nucleotides: TGTGCCACCAGCCCTCAGACAGGGGTAGGCTACACCTTC. It specifies CATSPQTGVGYTF.

This clone was recorded many times. CDR3 nucleotides: TGTGCCAGCAGCTCCCGGGACAGGGGGCTTCAGCCCCAGCATTTT. It codes for CASSSRDRGLQPQHF. This chain connects TRBV7-9 to TRBJ1-5; 12 bases line up with TRBD1. The V gene's germline CDR1 is SEHNR and CDR2 FQNEAQ (reference sequence). The CDR3 runs to 15 residues. Unmatched junction bases numbered 4, after V lost 4 bases and J lost 6 bases.

This clone was observed a handful of times. V gene TRBV11-2 combines with J gene TRBJ2-7; D is perhaps TRBD1 (6 bases). Deletions cut 0 bases from V and 2 bases from J, with 11 bases between. The CDR3 loop spans 15 amino acids. In germline, CDR1 is SGHAT, CDR2 FQNNGV. The CDR3 DNA reads as TGTGCCAGCAGCTTAGAATGGGGGCCCACCTACGAGCAGTACTTC. This sequence encodes CASSLEWGPTYEQYF.

The rearrangement uses TRBV5-1 and TRBJ2-2, with 8 positions matching TRBD1. With V trimmed by 4 bases and J by 6 bases, 5 bases remained unmatched. Germline values: CDR1 SGHRS, CDR2 YFSETQ. This CDR3 region has 14 residues. The CDR3 nucleotides read TGCGCCAGCAGCCTACAGGGGGGAGCCGGGGAGCTGTTTTTT. Amino acids: CASSLQGGAGELFF.

The chain employs TRBV25-1 and TRBJ2-2, with 10 positions matching TRBD2. J lost 4 bases, V lost 4 bases, and 9 bases had no gene match. Germline V gene lookup returns CDR1 MGHDK and CDR2 SYGVNS. The CDR3 is 17 amino acids. CDR3 bases: TGTGCCAGCAGTGCAGCAAGCGGGGGGGCCTCCACCGGGGAGCTGTTTTTT. Translated, it gives CASSAASGGASTGELFF.

The rearrangement uses TRBV28 and TRBJ1-5; D unresolved. The CDR3 spans 15 residues. V lost 3 bases and J lost 0, with 9 bases in between. CDR1 MDHEN and CDR2 SYDVKM come from the germline V gene. The CDR3 sequence is CASSFPGYSNQPQHF. The DNA for the CDR3 is TGTGCCAGCAGTTTTCCGGGTTATAGCAATCAGCCCCAGCATTTT.

The CDR3 loop reads CASSPPSRNDSPLHF. The CDR3 DNA sequence: TGTGCCAGCTCACCACCTTCCAGGAACGACTCACCCCTCCACTTT. The chain recombines TRBV18 with TRBJ1-6; D uncertain. The CDR3 loop spans 15 amino acids. The germline CDR1 and CDR2 sequences are KGHSH and LQKENI. V lost 0 bases and J 10 bases, leaving 13 bases between the germline ends.

The chain has TRBV7-9 and TRBJ1-1; a possible D gene is TRBD1 (5 bases). The CDR3 totals 15 residues. V was cut by 1 base and J by 0 bases, with 9 bases left in between. Germline CDR1 is SEHNR and CDR2 is FQNEAQ (reference sequence). CDR3: CASSLDGTMNTEAFF. The CDR3 DNA reads as TGTGCCAGCAGCTTAGATGGGACTATGAACACTGAAGCTTTCTTT.

V gene TRBV28 combines with J gene TRBJ1-1, with TRBD1 identical over 8 bases. J gave up 0 bases and V 2 bases, and 8 bases lay outside the gene matches. This CDR3 region has 17 residues. CDR1 and CDR2 (germline): MDHEN, SYDVKM. CDR3 coding DNA: TGTGCCAGCAGTTTACGGACAGGGATGGGGGTGAACACTGAAGCTTTCTTT. It translates to CASSLRTGMGVNTEAFF.

The chain links TRBV19 to TRBJ1-2; D may be TRBD1 (5 bases). The V gene's germline CDR1 is LNHDA and CDR2 SQIVND (reference sequence). V gave up 2 bases and J gave up 2 bases, with 15 bases separating them. CDR3 length equals 16 residues. The CDR3 region is CASSISGWGSNYGYTF. CDR3 nucleotide sequence: TGTGCCAGTAGTATAAGTGGCTGGGGCTCCAACTATGGCTACACCTTC.

V gene TRBV18 combines with J gene TRBJ2-2, with 11 bases matching TRBD1. V lost 5 bases, J lost 5 bases, and 4 bases stayed unmatched. This CDR3 contains 15 residues. Germline loops: CDR1 KGHSH, CDR2 LQKENI. This chain's CDR3 is CASSTGQGETGELFF. CDR3 nucleotides: TGTGCCAGCTCAACGGGACAGGGGGAAACCGGGGAGCTGTTTTTT.

This chain uses TRBV7-2 with TRBJ2-7, with TRBD1 as a possible D gene (6 bases). The germline V and J ends were trimmed by 2 bases and 3 bases, with 14 bases remaining between them. From germline, CDR1 is SGHTA and CDR2 FQGNSA. CDR3 length: 15 amino acids. The CDR3 loop reads CASSLNRVVDYEQYF. In DNA form, the CDR3 reads TGTGCCAGCAGCTTAAACAGGGTTGTTGACTACGAGCAGTACTTC.

This clone was recorded a few times. The chain links TRBV2 to TRBJ1-5; D is unresolved. This CDR3 spans 16 amino acids. Per the germline V gene, CDR1 is SNHLY and CDR2 is FYNNEI. V gave up 6 bases and J gave up 3 bases, with 18 bases separating them. The CDR3 DNA reads TGTGCCAGCAGCCACACATCTACTGCGGACAATCAGCCCCAGCATTTT. It specifies CASSHTSTADNQPQHF.

V and J are TRBV18 and TRBJ2-1; tentatively, D is TRBD1 (6 bases). Per germline, CDR1 KGHSH and CDR2 LQKENI. V lost 5 bases and J 7 bases, leaving 15 bases between the germline ends. There are 14 residues in the CDR3. The CDR3 loop reads CASSTGQEFNEQFF. The CDR3 bases are TGTGCCAGCTCAACGGGACAAGAGTTTAATGAGCAGTTCTTC.

The chain recombines TRBV7-9 with TRBJ2-5; no firm D call. From germline, CDR1 is SEHNR and CDR2 FQNEAQ (reference sequence). The CDR3 runs 13 residues. V dropped 0 bases and J dropped 4 bases, with 6 bases sitting between them. Here the CDR3 reads CASSLAPSETQYF. CDR3 nucleotide sequence: TGTGCCAGCAGCTTAGCCCCTTCAGAGACCCAGTACTTC.

The chain joins TRBV6-6 to TRBJ2-5; 9 nucleotides line up with TRBD1. V was pared by 3 bases and J by 5 bases, with 4 bases of the junction left unmatched. The CDR3 is made up of 14 amino acids. Germline V lookup: CDR1 MNHNY, CDR2 SVGAGI (reference sequence). The CDR3 nucleotides are TGTGCCAGCAGTTATAACAGGGGGCAGGAGACCCAGTACTTC. Its protein is CASSYNRGQETQYF.

CDR3 amino acids: CASSRQGGRDIQYF. CDR3 coding DNA: TGTGCCAGCAGTAGGCAGGGTGGTAGGGACATTCAGTACTTC. This rearrangement joins TRBV25-1 to TRBJ2-4; a possible D gene is TRBD1 (5 bases). Trimming cost V 5 bases and J 8 bases, with 16 bases left between them. The germline V gene encodes CDR1 MGHDK and CDR2 SYGVNS. The CDR3 is made up of 14 amino acids.

This chain connects TRBV28 to TRBJ2-1, with D perhaps TRBD2 (6 bases). The CDR3 is 15 residues long. Trimming pared 7 bases from V and 0 bases from J, leaving 13 bases between. From germline, CDR1 is MDHEN and CDR2 SYDVKM. The CDR3 DNA sequence: TGTGCCAGCATGGGCCGGGGGAGCTCCTACAATGAGCAGTTCTTC. As protein: CASMGRGSSYNEQFF.

The V call is TRBV18, the J call TRBJ1-5; no clear D. The germline gives CDR1 KGHSH, CDR2 LQKENI. V was shortened by 0 bases and J by 1 base, with 4 bases between the two germline ends. This CDR3 has 14 residues. CDR3: CASSPPSSNQPQHF. CDR3 sequence (DNA): TGTGCCAGCTCACCACCCTCCAGCAATCAGCCCCAGCATTTT.

The rearrangement links TRBV27 to TRBJ1-5; D remains ambiguous. CDR3 length: 14 residues. The ends were cut back, 0 bases at V and 7 bases at J, with 10 bases in the middle. From germline, CDR1 is MNHEY and CDR2 SMNVEV (reference sequence). DNA of the CDR3: TGTGCCAGCAGTTTATCTTGGGGAGTCCAGCCCCAGCATTTT. Translation: CASSLSWGVQPQHF.

This clone was counted between two and nine times. This chain uses TRBV2 with TRBJ1-6, with 8 bases lining up with TRBD1. This CDR3 comprises 14 residues. Germline trimming cut 4 bases from V and 9 bases from J; bases unmatched to any gene: 5. The germline gives CDR1 SNHLY, CDR2 FYNNEI. The CDR3 region is CASSVGTGGSPLHF. The CDR3 nucleotides are TGTGCCAGCAGTGTTGGGACAGGTGGTTCACCCCTCCACTTT.

This chain joins TRBV23-1 and TRBJ2-7; TRBD1 aligns across 7 bases. TRBV23-1 is classed as an ORF, of uncertain function. V shed 4 bases and J 4 bases; nucleotides not matched to a gene: 13. The length of the CDR3 is 16 residues. CDR3 DNA sequence: TGCGCCAGCAGTCGCTCCGGGACAGCAGCCTTTTACGAGCAGTACGTC. Encoded protein: CASSRSGTAAFYEQYV.

The chain uses TRBV2 and TRBJ1-2; D gene uncertain. Per the germline V gene, CDR1 is SNHLY and CDR2 is FYNNEI. The CDR3 loop spans 13 amino acids. Between the trimmed V and J ends, which lost 3 bases and 5 bases, there was a span of 10 bases. The CDR3 sequence is CASSDPSDYGYTF. As DNA, the CDR3 is TGTGCCAGCAGTGATCCGAGCGATTATGGCTACACCTTC. The full variable domain, in which reference TRBV2 and TRBJ1-2 provide the parts outside the CDR3, is EPEVTQTPSHQVTQMGQEVILRCVPISNHLYFYWYRQILGQKVEFLVSFYNNEISEKSEIFDDQFSVERPDGSNFTLKIRSTKLEDSAMYFCASSDPSDYGYTFGSGTRLTVV.

The rearrangement uses TRBV15 and TRBJ1-1; D is possibly TRBD1 (6 bases). Germline V lookup: CDR1 LNHNV, CDR2 YYDKDF (reference sequence). There are 13 residues in the CDR3. V was cut by 5 bases and J by 1 base, with 8 bases left in between. Written as DNA, the CDR3 is TGTGCCACCAGCCAGACAGGGAACACTGAAGCTTTCTTT. Translated: CATSQTGNTEAFF. Full variable domain (outside the CDR3, taken from reference TRBV15 and TRBJ1-1): DAMVIQNPRYQVTQFGKPVTLSCSQTLNHNVMYWYQQKSSQAPKLLFHYYDKDFNNEADTPDNFQSRRPNTSFCFLDIRSPGLGDTAMYLCATSQTGNTEAFFGQGTRLTVV.

The genes are TRBV3-1 (or the pseudogene TRBV3-2) and TRBJ2-3; D uncertain. This CDR3 contains 11 residues. V lost 5 bases and J lost 7, with 7 bases in between. The germline V gene encodes CDR1 LGHDT and CDR2 YNNKEL (reference sequence). The CDR3 reads CASSYSHTQYF. In nucleotides, the CDR3 is TGTGCCAGCAGCTACTCGCATACGCAGTATTTT.

The rearrangement uses TRBV7-8 and TRBJ2-2; 10 nucleotides line up with TRBD2. In germline, CDR1 is SGHVS, CDR2 FQNEAQ. The CDR3 consists of 16 residues. V lost 3 bases, J lost 6 bases, and 7 bases stayed unmatched. The CDR3 region is CASSLASGGAAGELFF. CDR3 sequence (DNA): TGTGCCAGCAGCTTGGCCAGCGGGGGGGCAGCCGGGGAGCTGTTTTTT.

This clone has only a few counts. The CDR3 sequence: CASSENGVSNQPQHF. The CDR3 nucleotides are TGTGCCAGCAGTGAAAACGGGGTCAGCAATCAGCCCCAGCATTTT. The V call is TRBV2, the J call TRBJ1-5; D gene uncertain. This CDR3 contains 15 residues. Germline V gene sequence: CDR1 SNHLY, CDR2 FYNNEI. Trimming left V 2 bases short and J 1 base short, with 9 bases between.